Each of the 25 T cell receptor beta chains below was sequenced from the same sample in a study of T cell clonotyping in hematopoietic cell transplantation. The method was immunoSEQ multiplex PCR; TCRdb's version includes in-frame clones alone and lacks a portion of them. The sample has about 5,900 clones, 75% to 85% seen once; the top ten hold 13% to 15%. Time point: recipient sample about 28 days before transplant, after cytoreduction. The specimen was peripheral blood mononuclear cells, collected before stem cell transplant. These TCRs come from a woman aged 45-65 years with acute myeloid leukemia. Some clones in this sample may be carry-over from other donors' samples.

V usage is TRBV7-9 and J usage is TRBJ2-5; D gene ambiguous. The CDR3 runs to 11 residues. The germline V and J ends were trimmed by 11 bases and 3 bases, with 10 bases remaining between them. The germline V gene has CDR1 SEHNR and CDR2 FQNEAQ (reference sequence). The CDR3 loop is CAAWQEETQYF. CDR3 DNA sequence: TGTGCCGCATGGCAGGAAGAGACCCAGTACTTC.

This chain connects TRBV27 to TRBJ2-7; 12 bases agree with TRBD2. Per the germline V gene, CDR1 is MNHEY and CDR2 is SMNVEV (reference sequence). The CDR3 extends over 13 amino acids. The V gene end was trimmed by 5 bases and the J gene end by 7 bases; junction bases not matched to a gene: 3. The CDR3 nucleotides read TGTGCCAGCAGTCTAGCGGGAGGGTTGGAGCAGTACTTC. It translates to CASSLAGGLEQYF.

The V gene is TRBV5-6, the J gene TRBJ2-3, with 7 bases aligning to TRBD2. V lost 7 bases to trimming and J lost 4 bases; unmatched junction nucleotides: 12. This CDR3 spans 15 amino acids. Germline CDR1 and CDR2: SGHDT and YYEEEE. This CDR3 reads CASGGGEGHADTQYF. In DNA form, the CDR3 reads TGTGCCAGCGGGGGTGGGGAGGGCCACGCAGATACGCAGTATTTT.

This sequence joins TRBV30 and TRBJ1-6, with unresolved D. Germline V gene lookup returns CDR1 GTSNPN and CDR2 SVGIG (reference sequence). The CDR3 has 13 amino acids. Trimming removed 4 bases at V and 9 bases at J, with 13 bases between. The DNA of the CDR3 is TGTGCCTGGATGGCTGTGCGGGGTTCACCCCTCCACTTT. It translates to CAWMAVRGSPLHF.

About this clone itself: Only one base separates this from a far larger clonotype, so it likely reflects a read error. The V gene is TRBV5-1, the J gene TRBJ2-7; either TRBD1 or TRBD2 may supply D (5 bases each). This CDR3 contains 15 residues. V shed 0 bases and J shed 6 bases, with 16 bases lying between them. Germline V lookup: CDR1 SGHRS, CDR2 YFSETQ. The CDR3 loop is CASSLGFGRGVEQYF. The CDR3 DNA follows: TGCGCCAGCAGCTTGGGTTTTGGACGGGGCGTCGAGCAGTACTTC.

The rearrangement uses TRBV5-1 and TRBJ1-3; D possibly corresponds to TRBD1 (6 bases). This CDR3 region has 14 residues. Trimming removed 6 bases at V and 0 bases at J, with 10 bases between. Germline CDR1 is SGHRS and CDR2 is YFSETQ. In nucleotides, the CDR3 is TGCGCCAGCACGGACAGCCTCTCTGGAAACACCATATATTTT. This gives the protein CASTDSLSGNTIYF.

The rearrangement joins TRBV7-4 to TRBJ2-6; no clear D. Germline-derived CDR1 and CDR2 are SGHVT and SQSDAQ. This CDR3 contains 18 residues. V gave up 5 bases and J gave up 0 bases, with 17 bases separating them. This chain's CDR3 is CASSLRAIAFSGANVLTF. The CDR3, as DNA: TGTGCCAGCAGCCTTAGGGCAATTGCTTTCTCTGGGGCCAACGTCCTGACTTTC. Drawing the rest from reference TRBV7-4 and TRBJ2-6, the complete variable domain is GAGVSQSPRYKVAKRGRDVALRCDSISGHVTLYWYRQTLGQGSEVLTYSQSDAQRDKSGRPSGRFSAERPERSVSTLKIQRTEQGDSAVYLCASSLRAIAFSGANVLTFGAGSRLTVL.

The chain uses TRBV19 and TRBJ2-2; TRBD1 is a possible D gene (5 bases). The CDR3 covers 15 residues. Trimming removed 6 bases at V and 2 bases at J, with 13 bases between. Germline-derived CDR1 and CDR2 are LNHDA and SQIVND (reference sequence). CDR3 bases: TGTGCCAGTAGAGGGGCAGCGACTAACACCGGGGAGCTGTTTTTT. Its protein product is CASRGAATNTGELFF.

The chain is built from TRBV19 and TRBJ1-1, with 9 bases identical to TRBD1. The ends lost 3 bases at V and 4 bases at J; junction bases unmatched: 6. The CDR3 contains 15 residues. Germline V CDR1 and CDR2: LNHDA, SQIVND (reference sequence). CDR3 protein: CASSIGTGLITEAFF. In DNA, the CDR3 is TGTGCCAGTAGTATCGGGACAGGGCTAATCACTGAAGCTTTCTTT.

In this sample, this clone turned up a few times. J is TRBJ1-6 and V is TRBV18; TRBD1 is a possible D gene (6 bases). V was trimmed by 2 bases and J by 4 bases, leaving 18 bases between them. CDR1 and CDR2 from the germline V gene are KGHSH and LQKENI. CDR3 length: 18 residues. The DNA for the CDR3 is TGTGCCAGCTCACCAGAACAGGGAGGTCGAACTTATAATTCACCCCTCCACTTT. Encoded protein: CASSPEQGGRTYNSPLHF.

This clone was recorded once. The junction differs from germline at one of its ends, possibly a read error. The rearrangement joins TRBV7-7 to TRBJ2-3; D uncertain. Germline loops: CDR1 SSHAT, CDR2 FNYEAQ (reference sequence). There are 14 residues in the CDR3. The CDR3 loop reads CASSLTAGADTQYF. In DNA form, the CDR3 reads TGTGCTAGCAGCTTAACCGCAGGTGCAGATACGCAGTATTTT.

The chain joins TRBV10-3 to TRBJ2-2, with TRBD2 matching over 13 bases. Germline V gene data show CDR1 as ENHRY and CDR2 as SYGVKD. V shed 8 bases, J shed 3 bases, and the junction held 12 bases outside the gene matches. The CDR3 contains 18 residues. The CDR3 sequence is CAIYPGLAGAVDTGELFF. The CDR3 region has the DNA TGTGCCATCTATCCCGGACTAGCGGGAGCCGTGGACACCGGGGAGCTGTTTTTT.

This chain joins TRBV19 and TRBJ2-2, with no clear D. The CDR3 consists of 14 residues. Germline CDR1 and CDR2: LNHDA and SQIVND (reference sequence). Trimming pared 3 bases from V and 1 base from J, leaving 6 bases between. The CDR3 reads CASSISQNTGELFF. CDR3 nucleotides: TGTGCCAGTAGTATTAGCCAGAACACCGGGGAGCTGTTTTTT.

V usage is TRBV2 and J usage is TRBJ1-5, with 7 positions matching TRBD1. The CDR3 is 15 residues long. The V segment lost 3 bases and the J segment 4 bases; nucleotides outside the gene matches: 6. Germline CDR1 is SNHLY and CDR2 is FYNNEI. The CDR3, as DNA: TGTGCCAGCAGTGACGCGGGGACAGAAAATCAGCCCCAGCATTTT. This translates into CASSDAGTENQPQHF.

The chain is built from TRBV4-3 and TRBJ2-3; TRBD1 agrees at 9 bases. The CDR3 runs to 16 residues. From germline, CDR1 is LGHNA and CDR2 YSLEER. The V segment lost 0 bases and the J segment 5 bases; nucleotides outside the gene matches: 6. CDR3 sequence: CASSQDHHRGQDTQYF. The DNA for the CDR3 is TGCGCCAGCAGCCAAGATCATCACAGGGGGCAAGATACGCAGTATTTT.

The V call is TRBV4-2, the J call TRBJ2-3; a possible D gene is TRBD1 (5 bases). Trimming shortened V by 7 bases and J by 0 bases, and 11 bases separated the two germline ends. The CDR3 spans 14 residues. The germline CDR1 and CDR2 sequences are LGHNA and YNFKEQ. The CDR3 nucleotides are TGTGCCAGCACGAAGCGACAGAGCACAGATACGCAGTATTTT. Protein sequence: CASTKRQSTDTQYF.

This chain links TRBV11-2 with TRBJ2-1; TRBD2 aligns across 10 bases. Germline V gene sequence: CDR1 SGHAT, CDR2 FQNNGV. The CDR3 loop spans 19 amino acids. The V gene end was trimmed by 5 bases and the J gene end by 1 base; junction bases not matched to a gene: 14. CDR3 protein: CASSLLSGGPTRSYNEQFF. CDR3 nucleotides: TGTGCCAGCAGCCTCCTTAGCGGGGGGCCAACTAGATCCTACAATGAGCAGTTCTTC.

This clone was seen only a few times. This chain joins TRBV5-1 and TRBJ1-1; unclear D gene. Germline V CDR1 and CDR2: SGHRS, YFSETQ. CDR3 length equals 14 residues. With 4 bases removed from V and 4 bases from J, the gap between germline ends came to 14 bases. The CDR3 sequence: CASSTTVGSTEAFF. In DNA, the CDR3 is TGCGCCAGCAGCACGACCGTGGGTAGCACTGAAGCTTTCTTT. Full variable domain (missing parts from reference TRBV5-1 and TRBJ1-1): KAGVTQTPRYLIKTRGQQVTLSCSPISGHRSVSWYQQTPGQGLQFLFEYFSETQRNKGNFPGRFSGRQFSNSRSEMNVSTLELGDSALYLCASSTTVGSTEAFFGQGTRLTVV.

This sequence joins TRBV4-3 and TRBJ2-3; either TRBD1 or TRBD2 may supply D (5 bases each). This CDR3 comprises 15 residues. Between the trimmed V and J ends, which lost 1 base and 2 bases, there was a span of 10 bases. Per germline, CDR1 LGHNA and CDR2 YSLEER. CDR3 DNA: TGCGCCAGCAGCCAAGGTACCGGGACCACAGATACGCAGTATTTT. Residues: CASSQGTGTTDTQYF.

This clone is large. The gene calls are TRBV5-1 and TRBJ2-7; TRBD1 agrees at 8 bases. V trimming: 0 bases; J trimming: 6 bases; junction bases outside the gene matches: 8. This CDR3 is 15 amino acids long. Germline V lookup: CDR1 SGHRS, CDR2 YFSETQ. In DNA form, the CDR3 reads TGCGCCAGCAGCTTGGGTTTTGGACAGGGCGTCGAGCAGTACTTC. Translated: CASSLGFGQGVEQYF.

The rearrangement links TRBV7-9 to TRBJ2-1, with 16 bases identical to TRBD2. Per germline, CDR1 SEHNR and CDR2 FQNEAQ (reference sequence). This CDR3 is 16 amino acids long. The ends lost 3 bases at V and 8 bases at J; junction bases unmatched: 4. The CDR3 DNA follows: TGTGCCAGCAGCTTGGGCGGGACTAGCGGGAGGGATGAGCAGTTCTTC. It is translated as CASSLGGTSGRDEQFF.

In DNA form, the CDR3 reads TGTGCCAGTCATCTGGCGGGAGGCTTAGAGACCCAGTACTTC. It yields the protein CASHLAGGLETQYF. The chain couples TRBV2 to TRBJ2-5; 8 nucleotides agree with TRBD2. The CDR3 is 14 amino acids. Trimming at V came to 9 bases and at J to 4 bases, leaving 10 bases not matched to a gene. Germline CDR1 is SNHLY and CDR2 is FYNNEI.

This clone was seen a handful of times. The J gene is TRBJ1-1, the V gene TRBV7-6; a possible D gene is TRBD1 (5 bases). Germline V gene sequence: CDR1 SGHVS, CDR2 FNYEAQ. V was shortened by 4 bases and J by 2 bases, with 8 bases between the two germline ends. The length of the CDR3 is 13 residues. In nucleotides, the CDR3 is TGTGCCAGCAGCTCCGACAGTAACACTGAAGCTTTCTTT. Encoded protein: CASSSDSNTEAFF.

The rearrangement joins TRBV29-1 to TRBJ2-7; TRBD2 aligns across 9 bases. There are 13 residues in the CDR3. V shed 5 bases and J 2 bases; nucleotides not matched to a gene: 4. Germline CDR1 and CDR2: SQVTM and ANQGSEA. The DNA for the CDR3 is TGCAGCGTTTGGGTAGCGGGAGCCTACGAGCAGTACTTC. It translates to CSVWVAGAYEQYF.

This chain's CDR3 is CTSSPTENTEAFF. The CDR3 nucleotides are TGCACCAGCAGCCCGACAGAGAACACTGAAGCTTTCTTT. The chain employs TRBV1 and TRBJ1-1; TRBD1 is the table's D call and was not checked against the DNA. TRBV1 is shown as a pseudogene. The CDR3 extends over 13 amino acids.